This TCR beta chain was documented in a study of T cell responses to AZD1222 COVID-19 vaccine. Findings and caveats of the study: Donors skewed white British and female; clonal diversity was possibly underestimated.

TCRdb keeps only in-frame clones here, not all; method: immunoSEQ multiplex PCR. The data hold more than 85,000 clones, with approximately 86% observed a single time. The V gene's germline CDR1 is KGHSH and CDR2 LQKENI. V trimming: 6 bases; J trimming: 1 base; junction bases outside the gene matches: 6. The CDR3 covers 15 residues. Concerning this clone itself: The antigen remains unidentified.

The origin of this receptor is an adult in good health. The chain links TRBV18 to TRBJ1-1, with 9 bases identical to TRBD1. This sample comprised peripheral blood, obtained on day 0 of AZD1222 vaccination. CDR3 loop: CASSRDRDGNTEAFF. The CDR3, as DNA: TGTGCCAGCTCCCGGGACAGGGATGGGAACACTGAAGCTTTCTTT. Full variable domain (rest looked up from reference TRBV18 and TRBJ1-1): NAGVMQNPRHLVRRRGQEARLRCSPMKGHSHVYWYRQLPEEGLKFMVYLQKENIIDESGMPKERFSAEFPKEGPSILRIQQVVRGDSAAYFCASSRDRDGNTEAFFGQGTRLTVV.